This TCR beta chain is drawn from a study of T cell repertoires in cytomegalovirus infection. Turning to the study itself: CMV infection together with matching HLA type was indicated by public TCR beta signatures.

Study results and caveats: Using cumulative public TCR beta family frequency, the authors identified those who carried CMV together with the relevant HLA. The ex vivo response showed dominance by HLA-C-restricted CMV-specific TCR beta clonotypes.

The germline V gene has CDR1 MNHNY and CDR2 SVGAGI (reference sequence). This CDR3 has 12 amino acids. TCRdb reprocessed the reads via MiXCR and lists one record per CDR3 protein. The sample yields about 490,000 distinct CDR3 sequences, 10% to 12% seen once. This clonotype has more than one count but fewer than ten. Its specificity is not known. The rearrangement uses TRBV6-6 and TRBJ2-7; 7 bases are a match to TRBD1. Sequences were obtained from PBMCs. The sequence derives from a human donor in good health (CMV status not recorded). Some clones in this sample may be carry-over from other donors' samples. The DNA for the CDR3 is TGTGCAGGGGGCGAATCTATCTACGAGCAGTACTTC. It yields the protein CAGGESIYEQYF.